The source of this T cell receptor beta chain is a study of Graves' ophthalmopathy and Graves' hyperthyroidism (dated by TCRdb to between 2018 and 2020). Notes on the research overall: Peripheral blood samples were taken at the time of initial diagnosis, before any treatment was given. The roughly 100 discovery patients were divided at random into training and test sets in a 7:3 ratio. Following sampling, methimazole starting at 30 mg daily was administered to hyperthyroidism patients, and high-dose intravenous methylprednisolone was administered to ophthalmopathy patients. To tell Graves' ophthalmopathy apart from Graves' hyperthyroidism, and to predict which patients would progress to ophthalmopathy, the study relied on TCR beta repertoire signatures. In total, approximately 130 blood samples were TCR-sequenced: approximately 42 ophthalmopathy, roughly 80 hyperthyroidism and some 17 hyperthyroidism-to-ophthalmopathy patients. The independent validation cohort included 18 to 20 hyperthyroidism patients plus 17 patients who later progressed from hyperthyroidism to ophthalmopathy. In roughly six hyperthyroidism patients, T-cell repertoires of thyroid tissue and blood were compared. A discovery set of more than 90 patients (roughly 41 ophthalmopathy, about 59 stable hyperthyroidism) was enrolled to explore V-J signatures distinguishing ophthalmopathy from hyperthyroidism.

TCR beta CDR3 regions were amplified from RNA transcripts for repertoire sequencing. The first round of RT-PCR was done with HTBI primers and the Qiagen OneStep RT-PCR kit, and was followed by a second round of multiplex PCR, then size selection and purification. Sequencing of the libraries was carried out on an Illumina HiSeq2000 in paired-end mode with 100 bp reads. In the original analysis: SOAPnuke was used for read processing, and reads with adapters, uncalled bases, a mean Phred below 15, or no exact constant-primer or identifier match were discarded. COPE v1.2.5 was used to merge the high-quality paired reads. Unique nucleotide sequences were defined as clonotypes and aligned to IMGT TRB V, D and J references using MiTCR v1.1. Analysis was restricted to V-J combinations with a frequency above 0.0001, which covered roughly 99% of repertoires. A TCR clonal expansion and chaos score per V-J combination was defined as the ratio of F50 clonal expansion to chaos observed in the TCRdist matrix. Welch's t-statistics and random forest were used to reduce features to 13 V-J combinations, which were fed into a naive Bayes classifier. The Morisita-Horn index was used to measure how similar the thyroid and blood repertoires were. Through fastp at Q25 and MiXCR, TCRdb rebuilt clones from the public reads, retaining in-frame beta chains. Entries that share a CDR3 protein sequence are merged under the most common genes and DNA. The V and J calls follow TCRdb's processing rather than the paper's. Here the sample has about 620,000 distinct CDR3 sequences; about 20% occur a single time. More than 5.5% of the sample comes from the top ten.

Stable hyperthyroidism was defined as no progression to ophthalmopathy within 18 months of follow-up. Hyperthyroidism patients were newly diagnosed, were aged 18 to 65 years, and had a disease duration under 2 months. Patients with other autoimmune diseases, uncontrolled infections, pregnancy or lactation were excluded. Clinical symptoms, serum thyroxine, TRAb, thyroid ultrasound and orbital computed tomography formed the basis of the diagnosis. PBMCs were isolated from about 10 ml of fresh peripheral blood by Ficoll-Paque density gradient centrifugation. Total RNA was extracted with Trizol reagent and quality-checked on an Agilent 2100 Bioanalyzer. The paper as a whole reports these results and caveats: No statistical method was used to predetermine the sample size, and group allocation was not hidden from the investigators. Most of the expanded thyroid clonotypes with a frequency above 0.001 were also detected in blood, and it was suggested that the thyroid immune response may be reflected by blood repertoires. In validation, the model predicted ophthalmopathy progression with 55% to 71% sensitivity and less than 80% specificity; roughly 11 predicted patients were CT-confirmed with GO in a median of about 6.1 months. Ophthalmopathy was separated from stable hyperthyroidism by the 13-signature model with roughly 90% sensitivity and less than 82% specificity in cross-validation and with 80%/75% in the test set.

Concerning this clonotype: The target of this receptor is not known. At one of its ends the junction is not consistent with the germline gene, which may arise from a read error.

The clonotype was recovered from a woman aged 18-29 years with stable Graves' hyperthyroidism. Some clones in this sample may be carry-over from other donors' samples. Donor details come from another sample of the same person, matched by shared clones. Sequencing used peripheral blood.

The DNA sequence reads TGTGCCAGCAGCCAACTGGACAGGATCTTAATCTTC. Translated, it gives CASSQLDRILIF. The chain joins TRBV3-1 to TRBJ1-2, with 7 bases in between that match TRBD1. Including cysteine and phenylalanine, the CDR3 has 12 amino acids. The kept DNA is CDR3 alone, 36 bases in frame from the first base. CDR1 LGHDT and CDR2 YNNKEL were looked up in the germline V gene (reference sequence).